Following are 16 T cell receptor beta chains from one sample sequenced in a study of blood T cell repertoires in COVID-19. Libraries were prepared by immunoSEQ multiplex PCR; TCRdb keeps only in-frame clonotypes and omits some of them. The profile shows 240,000 or so clones, 75% to 90% of them singletons. Sequenced input: PBMCs or T cells enriched from blood (not recorded which). These receptors were collected from a middle-aged woman with acute COVID-19.

CDR3 loop: CASTPVRGLDNEQFF. CDR3 sequence (DNA): TGTGCCAGCACTCCGGTTCGGGGTTTGGACAATGAGCAGTTCTTC. V gene TRBV2 combines with J gene TRBJ2-1, with a weak D call TRBD2 (5 bases). The germline gives CDR1 SNHLY, CDR2 FYNNEI. Trimming took 7 bases from V and 5 from J, leaving 18 bases between them. This CDR3 spans 15 amino acids.

This chain joins TRBV19 and TRBJ2-7; perhaps TRBD2 as D (6 bases). The CDR3 is made up of 13 amino acids. The germline gives CDR1 LNHDA, CDR2 SQIVND (reference sequence). Trimming removed 6 bases at V and 2 bases at J, with 11 bases between. CDR3 bases: TGTGCCAGTAGCACCTCGGGGGCCTACGAGCAGTACTTC. Translated: CASSTSGAYEQYF.

The V call is TRBV10-2, the J call TRBJ2-5; possibly TRBD2 for D (6 bases). The CDR3 is made up of 15 amino acids. V dropped 3 bases and J dropped 5 bases, with 16 bases sitting between them. The germline V gene has CDR1 WSHSY and CDR2 SAAADI. The CDR3 sequence: CASSDGRGSGETQYF. The CDR3 bases are TGCGCCAGCAGTGACGGTCGGGGGAGTGGGGAGACCCAGTACTTC.

The genes are TRBV19 and TRBJ2-7; 9 bases line up with TRBD1. Losses at the gene ends were 4 bases for V and 5 bases for J; bases not matched to a gene: 6. The CDR3 is 14 amino acids. The germline CDR1 and CDR2 sequences are LNHDA and SQIVND (reference sequence). The CDR3: CASSTPQGANEQYF. CDR3 DNA: TGTGCCAGTAGTACCCCACAGGGGGCGAACGAGCAGTACTTC.

This sequence joins TRBV5-4 and TRBJ2-3; 9 bases align to TRBD1. This CDR3 is built from 16 residues. The germline V gene encodes CDR1 SGHNT and CDR2 YYREEE (reference sequence). J lost 0 bases, V lost 3 bases, and 5 bases had no gene match. CDR3 sequence reads: CASSWGQGGSTDTQYF. CDR3 bases: TGTGCCAGCAGCTGGGGACAGGGAGGGAGCACAGATACGCAGTATTTT.

The chain recombines TRBV9 with TRBJ2-7; D is possibly TRBD1 (5 bases). V shed 4 bases and J shed 3 bases, with 14 bases lying between them. Germline V lookup: CDR1 SGDLS, CDR2 YYNGEE. There are 14 residues in the CDR3. The CDR3 DNA is TGTGCCAGCAGCCCCGAAGGGGAAAACTACGAGCAGTACTTC. This translates into CASSPEGENYEQYF.

The gene calls are TRBV5-4 and TRBJ1-2, with 9 bases matching TRBD1. The CDR3 extends over 16 amino acids. The trim removed 4 bases at V and 0 bases at J, leaving 7 bases unmatched. Germline CDR1 reads SGHNT; CDR2 reads YYREEE (reference sequence). The CDR3 loop is CASSPGQGAANYGYTF. The CDR3 DNA reads TGTGCCAGCAGCCCGGGACAGGGTGCAGCTAACTATGGCTACACCTTC.

The V call is TRBV15, the J call TRBJ1-1; 9 nucleotides agree with TRBD1. This CDR3 has 14 amino acids. Trimming took 5 bases from V and 7 from J; bases not matched to a gene: 8. The germline CDR1 and CDR2 sequences are LNHNV and YYDKDF (reference sequence). The CDR3 nucleotides are TGTGCCACCAGCGGATCGACAGGGGGAAGTGAAGCTTTCTTT. Protein product: CATSGSTGGSEAFF.

CDR3 region: CASSAAEPVDSPLHF. The CDR3 coding sequence is TGTGCCAGCAGTGCCGCGGAGCCCGTGGATTCACCCCTCCACTTT. V is TRBV2 and J is TRBJ1-6, with D hard to call. Trimming took off 4 bases at V and 8 bases at J, with 15 bases between the two ends. The CDR3 runs 15 residues. The V gene's germline CDR1 is SNHLY and CDR2 FYNNEI.

The chain couples TRBV2 to TRBJ2-6; maybe TRBD1 (5 bases). V was clipped by 8 bases and J by 0 bases, with 11 bases between them. Per germline, CDR1 SNHLY and CDR2 FYNNEI. This CDR3 is built from 15 residues. This CDR3 is CASGTGSSGANVLTF. The CDR3 DNA sequence: TGTGCCAGCGGAACAGGCAGCTCTGGGGCCAACGTCCTGACTTTC.

The chain is built from TRBV4-1 and TRBJ1-3, with D uncertain. The CDR3 totals 17 residues. Germline CDR1 MGHRA, CDR2 YSYEKL. Between the trimmed V and J ends, which lost 1 base and 2 bases, there was a span of 15 bases. The CDR3 DNA sequence: TGCGCCAGCAGCCAAGGGATACGTATGACAACTGGAAACACCATATATTTT. Protein: CASSQGIRMTTGNTIYF.

The chain couples TRBV27 to TRBJ2-7; 7 nucleotides agree with TRBD2. V trimming: 6 bases; J trimming: 1 base; junction bases outside the gene matches: 9. The CDR3 runs 15 residues. Germline-derived CDR1 and CDR2 are MNHEY and SMNVEV (reference sequence). CDR3 region: CASRSEAGLSYEQYF. The CDR3 nucleotides read TGTGCCAGCAGATCCGAAGCGGGACTATCCTACGAGCAGTACTTC.

The V gene is TRBV19, the J gene TRBJ1-1, with D unresolved. CDR1 is LNHDA, CDR2 SQIVND, per germline (reference sequence). The CDR3 is 15 residues long. The ends were cut back, 4 bases at V and 6 bases at J, with 18 bases in the middle. The CDR3 region is CASSNLRQKEAEAFF. In nucleotides, the CDR3 is TGTGCCAGTAGTAATTTGCGGCAGAAGGAAGCTGAAGCTTTCTTT.

J is TRBJ2-2 and V is TRBV5-6; D remains ambiguous. Trimming took 4 bases from V and 3 from J, leaving 16 bases between them. Germline CDR1 reads SGHDT; CDR2 reads YYEEEE. The CDR3 consists of 16 residues. The CDR3: CASSRRVGVDTGELFF. Written as DNA, the CDR3 is TGTGCCAGCAGCCGCCGCGTAGGAGTTGACACCGGGGAGCTGTTTTTT. Filled out from reference TRBV5-6 and TRBJ2-2, the complete variable domain reads DAGVTQSPTHLIKTRGQQVTLRCSPKSGHDTVSWYQQALGQGPQFIFQYYEEEERQRGNFPDRFSGHQFPNYSSELNVNALLLGDSALYLCASSRRVGVDTGELFFGEGSRLTVL.

The chain combines TRBV5-6 with TRBJ2-5; 7 bases agree with TRBD2. The CDR3 totals 17 residues. The ends lost 3 bases at V and 0 bases at J; junction bases unmatched: 11. Germline V gene data show CDR1 as SGHDT and CDR2 as YYEEEE. The CDR3: CASSSKGLAVYQETQYF. The CDR3 DNA follows: TGTGCCAGCAGCTCAAAGGGCCTAGCGGTTTACCAAGAGACCCAGTACTTC.

The chain carries TRBV2 and TRBJ2-7, with 10 positions matching TRBD2. CDR1 is SNHLY, CDR2 FYNNEI, per germline. The CDR3 consists of 15 residues. V was pared by 3 bases and J by 6 bases, with 8 bases of the junction left unmatched. CDR3 residues: CASSDWASGRGEQYF. The CDR3 DNA reads TGTGCCAGCAGTGATTGGGCTAGCGGGAGAGGCGAGCAGTACTTC.